This TCR beta chain was captured in a study of cytomegalovirus exposure and HLA in healthy donors. This clone has just one count. J gave up 1 base and V 6 bases, and 5 bases lay outside the gene matches. CDR3 length: 15 amino acids. Germline V gene lookup returns CDR1 ENHRY and CDR2 SYGVKD. Primers for the PCR totalled 60 Vbeta and 13 Jbeta. Repertoires were generated with immunoSEQ multiplex PCR, while TCRdb's copy carries only in-frame clones and drops some. The sample shows roughly 18,000 clones, 65% to 75% of them seen only once. The receptor comes from a man between 18 and 35 years old in good health and CMV-seronegative. The chain recombines TRBV10-3 with TRBJ2-1, with TRBD2 identical over 8 bases. The sample consisted of PBMCs. The CDR3 region is CAIRKAGESYNEQFF. As DNA, the CDR3 is TGTGCCATCAGAAAAGCGGGAGAGTCCTACAATGAGCAGTTCTTC.